What follows is one TCR beta chain and its context. Sequenced by immunoSEQ multiplex PCR; TCRdb stores in-frame clones only, minus some. Here the sample spans around 190,000 clones, roughly 88% being singletons. Cohort assignment relied on participant-reported clinical history. This record belongs to a study of blood T cell repertoires in COVID-19. The germline V and J ends were trimmed by 8 bases and 5 bases, with 16 bases remaining between them. Looked up from germline, CDR1 is SQVTM and CDR2 is ANQGSEA. The CDR3 length is 13 residues. What was sequenced was PBMCs or T cells enriched from blood (not recorded which). The sequence was collected from a man aged 40-49 years with acute COVID-19. The chain combines TRBV29-1 with TRBJ2-1; tentative D call: TRBD2 (5 bases). Here the CDR3 DNA reads TGCAGCATCGAGGGCAGAACAAACAATGAGCAGTTCTTC. Its protein is CSIEGRTNNEQFF.